The present T cell receptor beta chain was sequenced within a study of shared clonotypes between healthy human individuals. Losses at the gene ends were 1 base for V and 7 bases for J; bases not matched to a gene: 2. Germline lookup yields CDR1 MGHDK and CDR2 SYGVNS. The CDR3 totals 15 residues. Clones were sequenced by immunoSEQ multiplex PCR, and TCRdb holds only the in-frame ones, with some missing. The sample contains roughly 2.5 million clones, more than 80% of which appear only once. The source is a young man in good health. The sequenced sample consisted of naive CD4+ T cells sorted from blood. Subset here: CD45RA+ positively selected. The gene calls are TRBV25-1 and TRBJ2-3; TRBD2 matches 13 bases. The CDR3 sequence is CASSESTSGRNTQYF. The CDR3 DNA reads TGTGCCAGCAGTGAATCGACTAGCGGGAGGAATACGCAGTATTTT.